This record covers a single TCR beta chain. Samples were assayed with immunoSEQ v3.0 at survey level. Only in-frame clones appear in the TCRdb table, and some are missing; sequencing was by immunoSEQ multiplex PCR. The data contain approximately 27,000 clones, 75% to 95% of them singletons. The sample originates from a study of long-term antiretroviral therapy in people with HIV. As for the study in general: The 2015 recommendation for immediate ART came about a decade after the earliest samples.

Trimming removed 5 bases from V and 7 bases from J; junction bases left unmatched: 3. CDR1 is MNHEY and CDR2 is SMNVEV in the germline V gene (reference sequence). CDR3 length: 14 residues. This sequence joins TRBV27 and TRBJ1-5, with 12 positions matching TRBD1. The sample in question was unsorted PBMCs, obtained 5 to 5.5 years after starting antiretroviral therapy. The sequence derives from a woman between 40 and 50 years old with HIV. CDR3 bases: TGTGCCAGCAGTCCGGGACAGGGGGCGCAGCCCCAGCATTTT. It codes for CASSPGQGAQPQHF.